This T cell receptor (beta chain) was recovered during a study of breast tumors, draining lymph nodes, adjacent tissues. Using its own MiXCR run on the multiplex PCR reads, TCRdb lists one record per CDR3 protein. The table lists some 97,000 distinct CDR3 sequences, about 20% of them singletons, with around 1.3% in the top ten. Between the trimmed V and J ends, which lost 5 bases and 4 bases, there was a span of 18 bases. This CDR3 has 15 residues. Germline CDR1 reads SGHRS; CDR2 reads YFSETQ. The lymph nodes were axillary draining lymph nodes from breast cancer patients. V gene TRBV5-1 combines with J gene TRBJ2-5; D is unresolved. The sequence was obtained from a female donor with breast cancer. Some clones in this sample may be carry-over from other donors' samples. Sequencing was performed on axillary lymph node tissue. CDR3 in amino acids: CASRVGRPQTETQYF. CDR3 coding DNA: TGCGCCAGCAGGGTCGGGCGGCCACAAACAGAGACCCAGTACTTC.